This T cell receptor beta chain emerged from a study of T cell responses to AZD1222 COVID-19 vaccine. Study-level results: Donor demographics were predominantly white British with a female majority; clonal diversity may be underestimated.

Generated by immunoSEQ multiplex PCR, the TCRdb table keeps only in-frame clones and is missing some. The sample contains 150,000 to 250,000 clones, approximately 93% of which appear only once. The sample holds a few counts of this clone. Its specificity is unknown. The CDR3 extends over 15 amino acids. The germline V and J ends were trimmed by 4 bases and 0 bases, with 10 bases remaining between them. The V gene's germline CDR1 is MGHRA and CDR2 YSYEKL. The rearrangement uses TRBV4-1 and TRBJ2-1; no firm D call. The sequences come from peripheral blood, collected 28 days after the second AZD1222 dose. The TCR was taken from an adult who received the AZD1222 COVID-19 vaccine. CDR3 loop: CASSPPGLSYNEQFF. The CDR3 region has the DNA TGCGCCAGCAGCCCTCCGGGCCTCTCCTACAATGAGCAGTTCTTC.